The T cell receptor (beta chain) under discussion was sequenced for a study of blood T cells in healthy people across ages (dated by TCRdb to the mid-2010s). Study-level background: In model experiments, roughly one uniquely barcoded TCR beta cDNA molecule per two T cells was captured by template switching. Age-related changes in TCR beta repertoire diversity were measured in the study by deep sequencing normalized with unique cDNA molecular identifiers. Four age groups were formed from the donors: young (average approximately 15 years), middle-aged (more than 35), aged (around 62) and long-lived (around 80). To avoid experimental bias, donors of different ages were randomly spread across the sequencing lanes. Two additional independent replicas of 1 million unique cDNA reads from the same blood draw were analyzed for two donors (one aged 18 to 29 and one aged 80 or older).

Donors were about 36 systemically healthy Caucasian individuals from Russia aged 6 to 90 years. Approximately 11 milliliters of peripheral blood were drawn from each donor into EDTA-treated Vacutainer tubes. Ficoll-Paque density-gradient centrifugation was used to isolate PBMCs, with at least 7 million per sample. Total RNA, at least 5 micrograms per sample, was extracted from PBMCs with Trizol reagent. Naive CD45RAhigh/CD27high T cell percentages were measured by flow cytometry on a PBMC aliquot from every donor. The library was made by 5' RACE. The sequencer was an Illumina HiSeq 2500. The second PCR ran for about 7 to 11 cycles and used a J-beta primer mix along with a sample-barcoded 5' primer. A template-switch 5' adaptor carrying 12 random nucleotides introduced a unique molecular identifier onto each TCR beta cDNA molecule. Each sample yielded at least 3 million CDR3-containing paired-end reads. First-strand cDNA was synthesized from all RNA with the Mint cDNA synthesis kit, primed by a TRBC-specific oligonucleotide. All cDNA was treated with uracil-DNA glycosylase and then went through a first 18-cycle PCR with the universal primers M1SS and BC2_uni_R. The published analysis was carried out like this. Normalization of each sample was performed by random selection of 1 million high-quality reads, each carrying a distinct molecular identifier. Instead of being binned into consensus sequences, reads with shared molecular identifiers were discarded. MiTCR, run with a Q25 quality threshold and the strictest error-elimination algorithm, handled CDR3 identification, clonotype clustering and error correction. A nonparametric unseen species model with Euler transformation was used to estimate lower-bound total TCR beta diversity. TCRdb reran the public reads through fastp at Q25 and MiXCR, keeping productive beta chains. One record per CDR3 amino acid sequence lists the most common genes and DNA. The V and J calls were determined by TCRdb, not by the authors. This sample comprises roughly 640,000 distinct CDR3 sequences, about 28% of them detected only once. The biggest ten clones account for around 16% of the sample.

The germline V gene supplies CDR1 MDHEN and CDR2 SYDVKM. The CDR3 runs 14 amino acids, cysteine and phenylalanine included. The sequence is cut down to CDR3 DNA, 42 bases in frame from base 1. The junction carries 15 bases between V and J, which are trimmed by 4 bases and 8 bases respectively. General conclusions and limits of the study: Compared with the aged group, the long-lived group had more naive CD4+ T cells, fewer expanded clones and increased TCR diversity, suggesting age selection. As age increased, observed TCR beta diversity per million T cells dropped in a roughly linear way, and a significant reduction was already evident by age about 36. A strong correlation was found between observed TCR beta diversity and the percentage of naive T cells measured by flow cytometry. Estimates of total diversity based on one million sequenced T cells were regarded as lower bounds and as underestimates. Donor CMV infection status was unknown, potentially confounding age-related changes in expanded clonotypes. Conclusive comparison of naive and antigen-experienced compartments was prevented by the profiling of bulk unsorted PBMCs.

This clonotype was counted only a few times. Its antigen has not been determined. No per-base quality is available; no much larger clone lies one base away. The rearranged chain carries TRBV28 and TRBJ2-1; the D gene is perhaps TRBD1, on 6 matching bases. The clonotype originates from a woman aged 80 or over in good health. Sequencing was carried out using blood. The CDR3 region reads CASSSLGRGDEQFF. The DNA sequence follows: TGTGCCAGCAGTTCCCTGGGCAGGGGTGATGAGCAGTTCTTC.